There are a few counts of the clone carrying this T cell receptor (beta chain). Treg sorting used a CD4+CD25+CD127-/low gate. The germline V gene encodes CDR1 SQVTM and CDR2 ANQGSEA. The length of the CDR3 is 14 residues. Trimming pared 0 bases from V and 5 bases from J, leaving 13 bases between. Semi-nested PCR with Nested Universal Primer A followed constant-region reverse priming of full-length variable regions. TCRdb ran MiXCR on the 5' RACE reads and lists one entry per CDR3 protein. Of around 55,000 distinct CDR3 sequences listed, more than 20% are singletons. The chain couples TRBV29-1 to TRBJ2-5; the D gene is possibly TRBD2 (6 bases). The source of this sequence is a female donor with breast cancer. Sequenced material: tumor-infiltrating Tregs sorted from the breast tumor. CDR3 residues: CSVEDRWEEETQYF. CDR3 coding DNA: TGCAGCGTTGAAGATCGGTGGGAGGAGGAGACCCAGTACTTC.